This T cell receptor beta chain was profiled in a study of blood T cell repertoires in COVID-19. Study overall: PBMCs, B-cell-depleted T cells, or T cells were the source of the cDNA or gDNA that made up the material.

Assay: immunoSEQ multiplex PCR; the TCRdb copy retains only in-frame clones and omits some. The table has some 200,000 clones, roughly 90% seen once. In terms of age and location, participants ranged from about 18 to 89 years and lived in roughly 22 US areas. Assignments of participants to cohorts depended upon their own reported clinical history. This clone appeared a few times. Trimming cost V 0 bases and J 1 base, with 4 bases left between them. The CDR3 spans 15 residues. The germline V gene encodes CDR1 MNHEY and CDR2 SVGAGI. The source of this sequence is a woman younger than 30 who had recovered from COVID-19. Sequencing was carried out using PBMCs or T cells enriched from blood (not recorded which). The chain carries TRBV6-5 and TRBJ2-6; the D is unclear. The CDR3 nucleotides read TGTGCCAGCAGTTACTCGGCTTCTGGGGCCAACGTCCTGACTTTC. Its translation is CASSYSASGANVLTF.